The rows below give T cell receptor beta chains drawn from one sample of a study of T cells after yellow fever vaccination. TCRdb called the 5' RACE reads again in MiXCR, with one record for every CDR3 protein. The sample records some 560,000 distinct CDR3 sequences, 17% being singletons. The sample consisted of PBMCs, taken 5 to 6 days after the first yellow fever vaccination. All receptors derive from a man younger than 35 who received the YFV17D yellow fever vaccine. CDR3s include the opening cysteine and the closing phenylalanine or tryptophan. Each record gives: J gene, V gene, clone size, D gene, CDR3 protein, CDR3 DNA. The D gene is left open where the match is weak. For some rows the clone size is stated as once, few or many, or as a class when expanded; others skip it.

TRBJ1-6 | TRBV5-1 | . | TRBD1 | CASSLAGQGNSPLHF | TGCGCCAGCAGCTTGGCGGGACAGGGGAATTCACCCCTCCACTTT
TRBJ1-5 | TRBV7-6 | . | . | CASSLAVGLGQPQHF | TGTGCCAGCAGCTTAGCGGTTGGTTTGGGTCAGCCCCAGCATTTT
TRBJ2-5 | TRBV10-3 | few | . | CAISESRDKETQYF | TGTGCCATCAGTGAGAGCCGGGATAAAGAGACCCAGTACTTC
TRBJ2-3 | TRBV4-1 | few | . | CASSQNKGWSDTQYF | TGCGCCAGCAGCCAAAACAAGGGTTGGTCAGATACGCAGTATTTT
TRBJ1-2 | TRBV6-2/TRBV6-3 | few | . | CASSVTGTSGYTF | TGTGCCAGCAGCGTTACAGGGACCTCTGGCTACACCTTC
TRBJ2-5 | TRBV9 | many | . | CASSVGGAAQETQYF | TGTGCCAGCAGCGTAGGCGGGGCTGCCCAAGAGACCCAGTACTTC
TRBJ1-5 | TRBV4-3 | few | . | CASSQDPQGGQPQHF | TGCGCCAGCAGCCAAGATCCCCAAGGAGGGCAGCCCCAGCATTTT
TRBJ1-5 | TRBV27 | few | . | CASSLYPNQPQHF | TGTGCCAGCAGTTTATATCCGAATCAGCCCCAGCATTTT
TRBJ1-1 | TRBV7-3 | few | . | CASSRTNMNTEAFF | TGTGCCAGCAGTAGAACAAATATGAACACTGAAGCTTTCTTT
TRBJ1-1 | TRBV7-8 | few | . | CAGRELLNTEAFF | TGTGCGGGACGCGAACTGCTGAACACTGAAGCTTTCTTT
TRBJ1-4 | TRBV20-1 | few | TRBD1 | CSAPRTGPNEKLFF | TGCAGTGCCCCTAGGACAGGGCCTAATGAAAAACTGTTTTTT
TRBJ1-4 | TRBV28 | few | . | CASSLRGALYEKLFF | TGTGCCAGCAGTTTGCGGGGGGCCCTTTATGAAAAACTGTTTTTT
TRBJ1-1 | TRBV5-6 | . | TRBD1 | CASSSSGTGVATEAFF | TGTGCCAGCAGCTCTTCGGGGACAGGGGTGGCCACTGAAGCTTTCTTT
TRBJ2-3 | TRBV10-3 | few | . | CAISESQTGTSTDTQYF | TGTGCCATCAGTGAGTCTCAGACCGGGACAAGCACAGATACGCAGTATTTT
TRBJ1-2 | TRBV12-3/TRBV12-4 | . | . | CASSFGYDGYTF | TGTGCCAGCAGTTTCGGGTACGATGGCTACACCTTC
TRBJ2-3 | TRBV6-5 | . | . | CASSYNQGSDTQYF | TGTGCCAGCAGTTACAACCAGGGATCAGATACGCAGTATTTT
TRBJ2-7 | TRBV4-3 | few | . | CASSQDQTVSYEQYF | TGCGCCAGCAGCCAAGATCAGACAGTCTCCTACGAGCAGTACTTC
TRBJ1-2 | TRBV4-3 | few | . | CASSQDRQRGYGYTF | TGCGCCAGCAGCCAAGATAGGCAGCGCGGCTATGGCTACACCTTC
TRBJ2-2 | TRBV5-1 | few | . | CASSYGGQFANTGELFF | TGCGCCAGCAGCTACGGGGGGCAGTTCGCGAACACCGGGGAGCTGTTTTTT
TRBJ1-1 | TRBV20-1 | once | . | CSAREDTYTEAFF | TGCAGTGCTAGAGAGGACACGTACACTGAAGCTTTCTTT
TRBJ2-7 | TRBV7-2 | few | . | CASSRWMAGRGSFEQYF | TGTGCCAGCAGCCGCTGGATGGCGGGCAGGGGTTCGTTCGAGCAGTACTTC
TRBJ2-5 | TRBV3-1 | many | . | CASSHESRTQYF | TGTGCCAGCAGCCACGAGTCGAGGACCCAGTACTTC